The 7 T cell receptor beta chains presented below share a single source sample, sequenced in a study of technical replicates of blood from several donors. Some clones are missing from TCRdb's copy, which holds only in-frame ones; the method was immunoSEQ multiplex PCR. The table includes some 80,000 clones, around nine tenths detected once. The sequenced material came from T cells isolated from PBMCs. Receptors were obtained from a human donor in good health.

V usage is TRBV5-6 and J usage is TRBJ2-7; D gene ambiguous. V lost 4 bases, J lost 3 bases, and 8 bases lay in between. The CDR3 contains 12 residues. Germline CDR1 SGHDT, CDR2 YYEEEE. CDR3 loop: CASSLIGYEQYF. The CDR3 bases are TGTGCCAGCAGCCTCATCGGCTACGAGCAGTACTTC.

The chain uses TRBV6-5 and TRBJ1-1; D not resolved. The length of the CDR3 is 14 residues. The germline gives CDR1 MNHEY, CDR2 SVGAGI. The ends were cut back, 0 bases at V and 1 base at J, with 6 bases in the middle. DNA for the CDR3: TGTGCCAGCAGTTACTCGACTGGGAACACTGAAGCTTTCTTT. Translating gives CASSYSTGNTEAFF.

The chain recombines TRBV28 with TRBJ2-1; weak D call: TRBD1 (6 bases). The length of the CDR3 is 14 residues. Per germline, CDR1 MDHEN and CDR2 SYDVKM. The V gene lost 5 bases and the J gene lost 4 bases, with 12 bases spanning the gap. This CDR3 is CASSGQLTYNEQFF. CDR3 coding DNA: TGTGCCAGCAGTGGACAGCTCACTTACAATGAGCAGTTCTTC.

This chain links TRBV29-1 with TRBJ1-6, with D uncertain. Per germline, CDR1 SQVTM and CDR2 ANQGSEA. The CDR3 runs 13 residues. CDR3 residues: CGFNNGDNSPLHF. CDR3 nucleotide sequence: TGCGGTTTTAACAACGGGGATAATTCACCCCTCCACTTT.

This clone was observed once. The chain links TRBV2 to TRBJ1-1, with 7 bases identical to TRBD1. Germline V gene lookup returns CDR1 SNHLY and CDR2 FYNNEI. The CDR3 has 16 residues. J was trimmed by 4 bases and V by 6 bases; bases with no gene match: 14. CDR3 residues: CASSRSAMTGITEAFF. For the CDR3, the DNA is TGTGCCAGCAGCCGCAGCGCGATGACAGGGATCACTGAAGCTTTCTTT.

The chain uses TRBV5-4 and TRBJ2-1; 10 bases map to TRBD1. CDR3 size: 16 residues. CDR1 SGHNT and CDR2 YYREEE come from the germline V gene (reference sequence). V lost 3 bases to trimming and J lost 8 bases; unmatched junction nucleotides: 11. As DNA, the CDR3 is TGTGCCAGCAGCTCGGCACCGGACAGGGGGTCCCATGAGCAGTTCTTC. Protein product: CASSSAPDRGSHEQFF. The full variable domain, in which reference TRBV5-4 and TRBJ2-1 provide the parts outside the CDR3, is ETGVTQSPTHLIKTRGQQVTLRCSSQSGHNTVSWYQQALGQGPQFIFQYYREEENGRGNFPPRFSGLQFPNYSSELNVNALELDDSALYLCASSSAPDRGSHEQFFGPGTRLTVL.

The chain joins TRBV28 to TRBJ1-1; weak D call: TRBD1 (5 bases). Looked up from germline, CDR1 is MDHEN and CDR2 is SYDVKM. Deletions cut 2 bases from V and 5 bases from J, with 12 bases between. This CDR3 has 14 amino acids. CDR3 bases: TGTGCCAGCAGTTTAATTACGGGGGGGACTGAAGCTTTCTTT. This encodes CASSLITGGTEAFF.